These T cell receptor beta chains were read from a single sample in a study of CD8+ T cells in alopecia areata. TCRdb's table, derived via immunoSEQ multiplex PCR, lists solely in-frame clones and lacks some. Seen here are roughly 200,000 clones, roughly 53% observed once, and the top ten hold over 9.5%. The source was CD8+ T cells sorted from blood, collected at week 24, from a patient treated with tofacitinib. The receptors stem from a human donor with alopecia areata. Each CDR3 is given with its conserved first and last residue. A D gene is named only where the DNA matches it firmly. The listing skips clone size in some rows; elsewhere it reads once, few, many or a size class.

abundance: few; d_gene: NA; j_gene: TRBJ1-2; v_gene: TRBV25-1; CDR3aa: CASSDGTGSNYGYTF; CDR3nt: TGTGCCAGCAGTGACGGGACCGGTTCGAACTATGGCTACACCTTC
abundance: NA; d_gene: TRBD1; j_gene: TRBJ1-5; v_gene: TRBV5-6; CDR3aa: CASSLTTGGAKQPQHF; CDR3nt: TGTGCCAGCAGCTTGACGACAGGGGGCGCGAAGCAGCCCCAGCATTTT
abundance: NA; d_gene: NA; j_gene: TRBJ2-1; v_gene: TRBV6-6; CDR3aa: CASSPTGGEQFF; CDR3nt: TGTGCCAGCAGCCCCACCGGTGGAGAGCAGTTCTTC
abundance: NA; d_gene: TRBD1; j_gene: TRBJ2-5; v_gene: TRBV30; CDR3aa: CACGTDPQETQYF; CDR3nt: TGTGCCTGTGGGACAGATCCCCAAGAGACCCAGTACTTC
abundance: once; d_gene: NA; j_gene: TRBJ1-2; v_gene: TRBV15; CDR3aa: CATSRSTTNYGYTF; CDR3nt: TGTGCCACCAGCAGAAGTACTACTAACTATGGCTACACCTTC
abundance: NA; d_gene: NA; j_gene: TRBJ2-7; v_gene: TRBV29-1; CDR3aa: CSVERDNPYEQYF; CDR3nt: TGCAGCGTTGAAAGGGACAACCCCTACGAGCAGTACTTC
abundance: few; d_gene: NA; j_gene: TRBJ2-2; v_gene: TRBV6-5; CDR3aa: CASSGLDTGELFF; CDR3nt: TGTGCCAGCAGTGGGTTAGACACCGGGGAGCTGTTTTTT
abundance: NA; d_gene: NA; j_gene: TRBJ1-1; v_gene: TRBV29-1; CDR3aa: CTIGDTEAFF; CDR3nt: TGCACCATCGGGGACACTGAAGCTTTCTTT
abundance: few; d_gene: NA; j_gene: TRBJ2-1; v_gene: TRBV29-1; CDR3aa: CSVGALISRLAEDEQFF; CDR3nt: TGCAGCGTTGGAGCACTCATCTCGAGGCTAGCCGAGGATGAGCAGTTCTTC
abundance: NA; d_gene: NA; j_gene: TRBJ1-1; v_gene: TRBV9; CDR3aa: CASSVGSVNTEAFF; CDR3nt: TGTGCCAGCAGCGTAGGTTCCGTGAACACTGAAGCTTTCTTT
abundance: once; d_gene: NA; j_gene: TRBJ2-5; v_gene: TRBV21-1; CDR3aa: CAKTKIEDSQYQETQYF; CDR3nt: TGTGCCAAAACAAAGATTGAGGACAGCCAGTACCAAGAGACCCAGTACTTC
abundance: NA; d_gene: NA; j_gene: TRBJ1-1; v_gene: TRBV5-1; CDR3aa: CASSLYGTEAFF; CDR3nt: TGCGCCAGCAGCTTGTATGGCACTGAAGCTTTCTTT
abundance: NA; d_gene: NA; j_gene: TRBJ1-1; v_gene: TRBV5-1; CDR3aa: CASRRGLNTEAFF; CDR3nt: TGCGCCAGCAGAAGGGGTTTGAACACTGAAGCTTTCTTT
abundance: few; d_gene: NA; j_gene: TRBJ1-2; v_gene: TRBV4-1; CDR3aa: CASSQAPGTNYGYTF; CDR3nt: TGCGCCAGCAGCCAAGCTCCAGGGACTAACTATGGCTACACCTTC
abundance: few; d_gene: TRBD1; j_gene: TRBJ2-7; v_gene: TRBV13; CDR3aa: CASSSGQATYEQYF; CDR3nt: TGTGCCAGCAGCTCGGGACAGGCAACCTACGAGCAGTACTTC
abundance: once; d_gene: TRBD1; j_gene: TRBJ2-1; v_gene: TRBV30; CDR3aa: CAWSLRDRGSYNEQFF; CDR3nt: TGTGCCTGGAGTCTTAGGGACAGGGGCTCTTACAATGAGCAGTTCTTC
abundance: NA; d_gene: TRBD2; j_gene: TRBJ2-7; v_gene: TRBV9; CDR3aa: CASSVASGSYEQYF; CDR3nt: TGTGCCAGCAGCGTAGCTAGCGGGTCCTACGAGCAGTACTTC
abundance: NA; d_gene: NA; j_gene: TRBJ2-1; v_gene: TRBV7-9; CDR3aa: CASSPTGGDEQFF; CDR3nt: TGTGCCAGCAGCCCCACAGGAGGCGATGAGCAGTTCTTC
abundance: NA; d_gene: TRBD1; j_gene: TRBJ1-3; v_gene: TRBV15; CDR3aa: CATSSPGTGAGNTIYF; CDR3nt: TGTGCCACCAGCAGCCCCGGGACAGGGGCTGGAAACACCATATATTTT
abundance: NA; d_gene: TRBD2; j_gene: TRBJ2-1; v_gene: TRBV4-2; CDR3aa: CASSQPAGGEQFF; CDR3nt: TGTGCCAGCAGCCAACCCGCGGGGGGGGAGCAGTTCTTC
abundance: few; d_gene: NA; j_gene: TRBJ2-7; v_gene: TRBV4-2; CDR3aa: CASSHSYEQYF; CDR3nt: TGTGCCAGCAGCCACTCCTACGAGCAGTACTTC
abundance: NA; d_gene: TRBD1; j_gene: TRBJ2-7; v_gene: TRBV15; CDR3aa: CATSSDRGLSYEQYF; CDR3nt: TGTGCCACCAGCAGCGACAGGGGTCTTTCCTACGAGCAGTACTTC
abundance: NA; d_gene: NA; j_gene: TRBJ2-2; v_gene: TRBV30; CDR3aa: CAWSVPPAGLNTGELFF; CDR3nt: TGTGCCTGGAGTGTACCCCCGGCAGGGTTGAACACCGGGGAGCTGTTTTTT
abundance: NA; d_gene: NA; j_gene: TRBJ1-1; v_gene: TRBV7-8; CDR3aa: CASSFMAYEAFF; CDR3nt: TGTGCCAGCAGCTTTATGGCATATGAAGCTTTCTTT
abundance: few; d_gene: TRBD1; j_gene: TRBJ1-4; v_gene: TRBV4-1; CDR3aa: CASSPGTGTEKLFF; CDR3nt: TGCGCCAGCAGCCCCGGGACAGGGACTGAAAAACTGTTTTTT
abundance: NA; d_gene: TRBD2; j_gene: TRBJ2-4; v_gene: TRBV7-9; CDR3aa: CASSLATQGLAGNIQYF; CDR3nt: TGTGCCAGCAGCTTAGCCACTCAGGGACTAGCGGGAAACATTCAGTACTTC
abundance: NA; d_gene: NA; j_gene: TRBJ2-7; v_gene: TRBV5-6; CDR3aa: CASSWAAIRYEQYF; CDR3nt: TGTGCCAGCAGCTGGGCGGCGATTCGCTACGAGCAGTACTTC
abundance: NA; d_gene: NA; j_gene: TRBJ1-5; v_gene: TRBV10-3; CDR3aa: CAISPVGGLNQPQHF; CDR3nt: TGTGCCATCAGTCCCGTTGGCGGCTTGAATCAGCCCCAGCATTTT
abundance: NA; d_gene: NA; j_gene: TRBJ1-6; v_gene: TRBV5-6; CDR3aa: CASSLGFSTYYNSPLHF; CDR3nt: TGTGCCAGCAGCTTGGGCTTCTCGACCTACTATAATTCACCCCTCCACTTT
abundance: few; d_gene: TRBD1; j_gene: TRBJ2-1; v_gene: TRBV4-1; CDR3aa: CASSQDSPDRGSRNEQFF; CDR3nt: TGCGCCAGCAGCCAAGATTCCCCTGACAGGGGCTCTCGGAATGAGCAGTTCTTC
abundance: NA; d_gene: TRBD1; j_gene: TRBJ2-7; v_gene: TRBV19; CDR3aa: CASTPGGSSYEQYF; CDR3nt: TGTGCCAGTACCCCAGGGGGCTCTTCCTACGAGCAGTACTTC
abundance: NA; d_gene: NA; j_gene: TRBJ2-2; v_gene: TRBV27; CDR3aa: CASSGDEIPGELFF; CDR3nt: TGTGCCAGCAGCGGGGACGAGATACCCGGGGAGCTGTTTTTT
abundance: NA; d_gene: TRBD1; j_gene: TRBJ2-7; v_gene: TRBV27; CDR3aa: CASSQGGTGPSYEQYF; CDR3nt: TGTGCCAGCAGCCAAGGGGGGACAGGGCCCTCCTACGAGCAGTACTTC
abundance: NA; d_gene: TRBD2; j_gene: TRBJ2-1; v_gene: TRBV7-6; CDR3aa: CASSLRLAGGDEQFF; CDR3nt: TGTGCCAGCAGCCTACGACTAGCGGGGGGCGATGAGCAGTTCTTC
abundance: few; d_gene: NA; j_gene: TRBJ2-7; v_gene: TRBV29-1; CDR3aa: CSVEDWQKGSYEQYF; CDR3nt: TGCAGCGTTGAAGATTGGCAGAAAGGGTCCTACGAGCAGTACTTC
abundance: NA; d_gene: NA; j_gene: TRBJ1-1; v_gene: TRBV6-6; CDR3aa: CASSYPTGWSTEAFF; CDR3nt: TGTGCCAGCAGTTACCCGACAGGTTGGTCCACTGAAGCTTTCTTT
abundance: NA; d_gene: TRBD1; j_gene: TRBJ2-4; v_gene: TRBV27; CDR3aa: CASTRLGQGPKNIQYF; CDR3nt: TGTGCCAGCACCCGGTTGGGACAGGGTCCCAAAAACATTCAGTACTTC
abundance: few; d_gene: TRBD1; j_gene: TRBJ2-4; v_gene: TRBV30; CDR3aa: CAGGTGTNIQYF; CDR3nt: TGTGCCGGGGGGACAGGGACAAACATTCAGTACTTC
abundance: NA; d_gene: NA; j_gene: TRBJ1-4; v_gene: TRBV5-6; CDR3aa: CASSWGDGPTNEKLFF; CDR3nt: TGTGCCAGCAGCTGGGGAGACGGACCAACTAATGAAAAACTGTTTTTT
abundance: few; d_gene: NA; j_gene: TRBJ2-2; v_gene: TRBV4-1; CDR3aa: CASSHESRGTGFTGELFF; CDR3nt: TGCGCCAGCAGCCACGAGTCCCGGGGAACAGGATTCACCGGGGAGCTGTTTTTT
abundance: NA; d_gene: NA; j_gene: TRBJ1-2; v_gene: TRBV7-9; CDR3aa: CASSLGQVLDYTF; CDR3nt: TGTGCCAGCAGCTTAGGACAGGTCCTTGACTACACCTTC
abundance: NA; d_gene: NA; j_gene: TRBJ1-1; v_gene: TRBV2; CDR3aa: CARPPDFSNF; CDR3nt: TGTGCCAGACCACCGGACTTCTCAAACTTT
abundance: few; d_gene: NA; j_gene: TRBJ2-1; v_gene: TRBV9; CDR3aa: CASSPEGGGPSHEQFF; CDR3nt: TGTGCCAGCAGCCCCGAGGGGGGGGGCCCTTCCCATGAGCAGTTCTTC
abundance: NA; d_gene: TRBD1; j_gene: TRBJ1-2; v_gene: TRBV27; CDR3aa: CASSLSSGQGAYGYTF; CDR3nt: TGTGCCAGCAGTTTATCGTCGGGACAGGGGGCGTATGGCTACACCTTC
abundance: NA; d_gene: NA; j_gene: TRBJ2-5; v_gene: TRBV5-1; CDR3aa: CASSPGVGAVGAGQETQYF; CDR3nt: TGCGCCAGCAGCCCGGGTGTGGGGGCCGTCGGGGCTGGTCAAGAGACCCAGTACTTC
abundance: NA; d_gene: NA; j_gene: TRBJ2-2; v_gene: TRBV13; CDR3aa: CASSQTTGELFF; CDR3nt: TGTGCCAGCAGCCAGACCACCGGGGAGCTGTTTTTT
abundance: NA; d_gene: NA; j_gene: TRBJ2-2; v_gene: TRBV30; CDR3aa: CAWSESWELFF; CDR3nt: TGTGCCTGGAGTGAATCGTGGGAGCTGTTTTTT
abundance: NA; d_gene: NA; j_gene: TRBJ1-2; v_gene: TRBV7-9; CDR3aa: CASSRTAGPLSGYTF; CDR3nt: TGTGCCAGCAGTCGAACAGCGGGACCATTAAGTGGCTACACCTTC
abundance: NA; d_gene: NA; j_gene: TRBJ2-5; v_gene: TRBV13; CDR3aa: CASSFMAVQETQYF; CDR3nt: TGTGCCAGCAGCTTTATGGCGGTCCAAGAGACCCAGTACTTC
abundance: NA; d_gene: NA; j_gene: TRBJ1-5; v_gene: TRBV4-1; CDR3aa: CASSLNTGSNQPQHF; CDR3nt: TGCGCCAGCAGCCTGAATACGGGGAGCAATCAGCCCCAGCATTTT
abundance: few; d_gene: TRBD1; j_gene: TRBJ2-7; v_gene: TRBV4-1; CDR3aa: CASSQDPGGSYEQYF; CDR3nt: TGCGCCAGCAGCCAAGATCCAGGGGGCTCCTACGAGCAGTACTTC
abundance: NA; d_gene: TRBD2; j_gene: TRBJ2-3; v_gene: TRBV9; CDR3aa: CASRGGMTDTQYF; CDR3nt: TGTGCCAGCCGCGGGGGGATGACAGATACGCAGTATTTT